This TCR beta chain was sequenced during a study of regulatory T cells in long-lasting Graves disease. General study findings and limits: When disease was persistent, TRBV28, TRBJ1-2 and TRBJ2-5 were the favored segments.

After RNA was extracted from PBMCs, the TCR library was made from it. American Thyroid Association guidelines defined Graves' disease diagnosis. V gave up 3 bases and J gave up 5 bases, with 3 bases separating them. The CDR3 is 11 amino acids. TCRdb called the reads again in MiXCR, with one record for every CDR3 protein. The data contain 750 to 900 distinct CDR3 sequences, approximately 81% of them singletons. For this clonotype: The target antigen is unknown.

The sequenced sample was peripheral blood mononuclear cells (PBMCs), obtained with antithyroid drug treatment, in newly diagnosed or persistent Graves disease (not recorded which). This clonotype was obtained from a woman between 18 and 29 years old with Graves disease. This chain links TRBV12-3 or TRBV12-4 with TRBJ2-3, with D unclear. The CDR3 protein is CASSFGDTQYF. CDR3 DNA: TGTGCCAGCAGTTTTGGAGATACGCAGTATTTT.